Shown below are 25 T cell receptor beta chains from a single sample sequenced in a study of cytomegalovirus exposure and HLA in healthy donors. PCR employed 60 Vbeta and 13 Jbeta primers. Measured with immunoSEQ multiplex PCR; TCRdb has only the in-frame clones, and not every one. The table records 150,000 to 200,000 clones, approximately 85% of them present only once. Sequenced sample: PBMCs. These receptors all come from a man in his late teens or twenties in good health and CMV-seropositive.

The rearrangement joins TRBV6-1 to TRBJ1-2, with TRBD1 matching 7 bases. Germline V gene data show CDR1 as MNHNS and CDR2 as SASEGT. V was clipped by 5 bases and J by 8 bases; unmatched bases: 11. CDR3 size: 14 residues. The CDR3 nucleotides are TGTGCCAGCAGTCCCGACAGGGTACCGGGCGGCTACACCTTC. Residues: CASSPDRVPGGYTF.

The chain employs TRBV6-5 and TRBJ1-5; TRBD1 might be the D (5 bases). V was pared by 6 bases and J by 6 bases, with 15 bases between. Germline values: CDR1 MNHEY, CDR2 SVGAGI. The CDR3 runs to 14 residues. CDR3 sequence: CASRPPDKVQPQHF. DNA of the CDR3: TGTGCCAGCAGGCCCCCGGACAAGGTTCAGCCCCAGCATTTT.

The chain carries TRBV6-5 and TRBJ2-7, with unresolved D. CDR3 length: 11 amino acids. The germline CDR1 and CDR2 sequences are MNHEY and SVGAGI. Trimming removed 2 bases from V and 6 bases from J, with 5 bases in between. The CDR3 loop reads CASSYLSEQYF. As DNA, the CDR3 is TGTGCCAGCAGTTACCTGTCCGAGCAGTACTTC.

In this sample, this clone turned up once. V is TRBV27 and J is TRBJ2-7, with D possibly being TRBD1 (5 bases). This CDR3 is built from 17 residues. Between the trimmed V and J ends, which lost 6 bases and 1 base, there was a span of 22 bases. Germline loops: CDR1 MNHEY, CDR2 SMNVEV (reference sequence). The chain's CDR3 is CASSPPIYPRQSYEQYF. CDR3 DNA sequence: TGTGCCAGCAGCCCCCCCATTTACCCGCGACAGTCCTACGAGCAGTACTTC.

J is TRBJ1-5 and V is TRBV7-2; D unresolved. CDR3 length equals 14 residues. Germline V gene sequence: CDR1 SGHTA, CDR2 FQGNSA. V was trimmed by 8 bases and J by 0 bases, leaving 11 bases between them. The CDR3 loop reads CASALVGSNQPQHF. The DNA for the CDR3 is TGTGCCAGCGCCTTGGTCGGTAGCAATCAGCCCCAGCATTTT.

The V call is TRBV6-1, the J call TRBJ1-1; TRBD1 might be the D (5 bases). This CDR3 has 15 amino acids. The germline CDR1 and CDR2 sequences are MNHNS and SASEGT. V lost 3 bases, J lost 2 bases, and 13 bases lay in between. Here the CDR3 reads CASSDPRVRNTEAFF. The CDR3 coding sequence is TGTGCCAGCAGTGACCCCAGGGTGCGAAACACTGAAGCTTTCTTT.

CDR3 region: CASSPFSYEQYF. CDR3 DNA sequence: TGCGCCAGCAGCCCTTTCTCCTACGAGCAGTACTTC. The chain carries TRBV10-2 and TRBJ2-7; D is undetermined. Germline V gives CDR1 WSHSY, CDR2 SAAADI. V lost 6 bases to trimming and J lost 0 bases, with 6 bases between them. CDR3 length: 12 amino acids.

The CDR3: CASSPLRAGDSGNTIYF. CDR3 sequence (DNA): TGTGCCAGCTCACCACTTCGCGCAGGTGACTCTGGAAACACCATATATTTT. The chain links TRBV18 to TRBJ1-3, with D unresolved. The CDR3 has 17 amino acids. CDR1 and CDR2 from the germline V gene are KGHSH and LQKENI. V lost 1 base and J lost 0, with 13 bases in between. Full variable domain (rest looked up from reference TRBV18 and TRBJ1-3): NAGVMQNPRHLVRRRGQEARLRCSPMKGHSHVYWYRQLPEEGLKFMVYLQKENIIDESGMPKERFSAEFPKEGPSILRIQQVVRGDSAAYFCASSPLRAGDSGNTIYFGEGSWLTVV.

The rearrangement uses TRBV30 and TRBJ2-3; possible D gene TRBD2, 7 bases. Germline CDR1 and CDR2: GTSNPN and SVGIG (reference sequence). The CDR3 extends over 13 amino acids. CDR3 DNA sequence: TGTGCAAATGGGAGGGGGGCCCCGGATACGCAGTATTTT. It yields the protein CANGRGAPDTQYF.

This clone was observed a handful of times. The V and J genes are TRBV6-1 and TRBJ1-1, with unresolved D. Germline CDR1 and CDR2: MNHNS and SASEGT. V was cut by 2 bases and J by 0 bases, with 4 bases left in between. The CDR3 contains 13 residues. The CDR3 bases are TGTGCCAGCAGTGAACCTATGAACACTGAAGCTTTCTTT. Its protein is CASSEPMNTEAFF.

The V call is TRBV5-1, the J call TRBJ2-1, with D maybe TRBD2 (6 bases). V lost 3 bases to trimming and J lost 4 bases, with 20 bases between them. The CDR3 sequence is 17 residues long. Germline-derived CDR1 and CDR2 are SGHRS and YFSETQ. This CDR3 is CASSSNSPASAYNEQFF. In DNA, the CDR3 is TGCGCCAGCAGCTCGAACTCTCCGGCTAGCGCGTACAATGAGCAGTTCTTC.

The J gene is TRBJ1-2, the V gene TRBV4-1; 8 nucleotides line up with TRBD1. The CDR3 is 16 amino acids. V lost 1 base, J lost 7 bases, and 11 bases stayed unmatched. Germline V CDR1 and CDR2: MGHRA, YSYEKL. This CDR3 is CASSQVAGQDPSGYTF. In DNA, the CDR3 is TGCGCCAGCAGCCAAGTTGCGGGACAGGATCCATCTGGCTACACCTTC.

This sequence joins TRBV5-1 and TRBJ2-2; 7 bases match TRBD2. The germline CDR1 and CDR2 sequences are SGHRS and YFSETQ. The CDR3 covers 16 residues. J lost 0 bases, V lost 7 bases, and 9 bases had no gene match. CDR3 amino acids: CASGLGSATNTGELFF. CDR3 sequence (DNA): TGCGCCAGCGGACTAGGCAGCGCTACGAACACCGGGGAGCTGTTTTTT.

The chain is built from TRBV7-2 and TRBJ2-7; 10 bases are shared with TRBD2. There are 17 residues in the CDR3. The ends lost 0 bases at V and 4 bases at J; junction bases unmatched: 9. Germline CDR1 is SGHTA and CDR2 is FQGNSA. In nucleotides, the CDR3 is TGTGCCAGCAGCTTAGCCGGCAGCGGGGGGGCCGCGTACGAGCAGTACTTC. Translated, it gives CASSLAGSGGAAYEQYF.

V and J are TRBV5-4 and TRBJ2-7; tentative D call: TRBD1 (5 bases). Trimming removed 1 base at V and 3 bases at J, with 11 bases between. The CDR3 sequence is 14 residues long. Germline-derived CDR1 and CDR2 are SGHNT and YYREEE (reference sequence). The CDR3 spells CASSLKGPGYEQYF. The CDR3 nucleotides are TGTGCCAGCAGCTTGAAGGGGCCTGGCTACGAGCAGTACTTC.

V and J are TRBV7-9 and TRBJ2-2; a possible D gene is TRBD1 (6 bases). The CDR3 covers 15 residues. The V and J ends lost 5 bases and 0 bases respectively, with 10 bases between them. CDR1 and CDR2 (germline): SEHNR, FQNEAQ (reference sequence). CDR3 DNA sequence: TGTGCCAGCAGCCCGACAGGTGCGAACACCGGGGAGCTGTTTTTT. Translating gives CASSPTGANTGELFF.

This clone has only a few counts. Other DNA sequences within the sample encode an identical CDR3. This sequence joins TRBV19 and TRBJ2-2; D not resolved. CDR3 size: 14 residues. Germline loops: CDR1 LNHDA, CDR2 SQIVND (reference sequence). V was cut by 4 bases and J by 1 base, with 7 bases left in between. This CDR3 is CASSSSGNTGELFF. CDR3 DNA sequence: TGTGCCAGTAGTAGCTCAGGGAACACCGGGGAGCTGTTTTTT. The variable domain in full, completed from reference TRBV19 and TRBJ2-2, reads DGGITQSPKYLFRKEGQNVTLSCEQNLNHDAMYWYRQDPGQGLRLIYYSQIVNDFQKGDIAEGYSVSREKKESFPLTVTSAQKNPTAFYLCASSSSGNTGELFFGEGSRLTVL.

The chain joins TRBV9 to TRBJ2-3, with 10 nucleotides matching TRBD2. From germline, CDR1 is SGDLS and CDR2 YYNGEE. J lost 1 base, V lost 2 bases, and 1 base had no gene match. The CDR3 sequence is 15 residues long. This CDR3 reads CASSVGTSGTDTQYF. Written as DNA, the CDR3 is TGTGCCAGCAGCGTCGGGACTAGCGGCACAGATACGCAGTATTTT.

This clone was observed a single time. The rearrangement joins TRBV6-5 to TRBJ2-7, with 8 bases identical to TRBD1. In germline, CDR1 is MNHEY, CDR2 SVGAGI. Trimming removed 8 bases from V and 2 bases from J; junction bases left unmatched: 11. The CDR3 has 15 residues. CDR3 amino acids: CASQHLTGGAYEQYF. The DNA of the CDR3 is TGTGCCAGCCAACACCTAACAGGGGGTGCCTACGAGCAGTACTTC.

This clone has only a few counts. The rearrangement links TRBV28 to TRBJ1-2, with a weak D call TRBD1 (5 bases). Germline V gene sequence: CDR1 MDHEN, CDR2 SYDVKM. V was shortened by 4 bases and J by 7 bases, with 16 bases between the two germline ends. CDR3 length equals 14 residues. The CDR3 sequence: CASSSLPRDRGYTF. For the CDR3, the DNA is TGTGCCAGCAGTTCCCTCCCCAGGGATCGTGGCTACACCTTC.

This clone was detected a few times. V usage is TRBV19 and J usage is TRBJ1-1; D is ambiguous. The V gene lost 6 bases and the J gene lost 0 bases, with 8 bases spanning the gap. The CDR3 covers 13 residues. Germline CDR1 is LNHDA and CDR2 is SQIVND (reference sequence). In nucleotides, the CDR3 is TGTGCCAGTAGGGTACAGATGAACACTGAAGCTTTCTTT. It yields the protein CASRVQMNTEAFF.

The chain employs TRBV6-4 and TRBJ1-5; TRBD1 is a possible D gene (6 bases). CDR1 and CDR2 from the germline V gene are MRHNA and SNTAGT. This CDR3 comprises 14 residues. V was shortened by 7 bases and J by 0 bases, with 10 bases between the two germline ends. In nucleotides, the CDR3 is TGTGCCAGCAATCGGACAGATAGCAATCAGCCCCAGCATTTT. It codes for CASNRTDSNQPQHF.

The chain carries TRBV7-7 and TRBJ2-3; D gene ambiguous. This CDR3 spans 13 amino acids. Germline CDR1 reads SSHAT; CDR2 reads FNYEAQ (reference sequence). Deletions cut 5 bases from V and 2 bases from J, with 8 bases between. CDR3 DNA: TGTGCCAGCAGCCCCGACTCCACAGATACGCAGTATTTT. Amino acid sequence: CASSPDSTDTQYF.

This clone was recorded only once. The gene calls are TRBV29-1 and TRBJ2-7; TRBD2 matches 11 bases. This CDR3 spans 17 amino acids. The germline V gene encodes CDR1 SQVTM and CDR2 ANQGSEA. V was pared by 4 bases and J by 4 bases, with 15 bases of the junction left unmatched. The CDR3: CSVVSGGGGNRRYEQYF. In DNA form, the CDR3 reads TGCAGCGTTGTTAGCGGGGGGGGCGGCAACCGGAGGTACGAGCAGTACTTC.

This sequence joins TRBV11-2 and TRBJ2-1, with D tentatively TRBD2 (6 bases). Trimming took off 3 bases at V and 2 bases at J, with 11 bases between the two ends. The CDR3 is 15 amino acids. From germline, CDR1 is SGHAT and CDR2 FQNNGV. The CDR3 here is CASSFPRLAYNEQFF. CDR3 nucleotides: TGTGCCAGCAGCTTCCCCAGACTAGCCTACAATGAGCAGTTCTTC.